This T cell receptor (beta chain) was profiled in a study of glioma-infiltrating T cells. This clonotype was recorded many times. Amplification of TCR alpha and beta CDR3 regions from RNA used iRepertoire nested multiplex PCR. TCRdb passed the multiplex PCR reads through MiXCR, listing each CDR3 protein once. The repertoire consists of a few hundred thousand distinct CDR3 sequences, with roughly two fifths occurring once and the leading ten covering approximately 12%. There are 15 residues in the CDR3. Trimming cost V 5 bases and J 5 bases; bases outside gene matches: 5. The germline V gene has CDR1 SGHTA and CDR2 FQGNSA.

The sequencing sample was made of glioma tissue, nonneoplastic brain tissue, or PBMCs (not recorded which). The clonotype comes from a human donor with low-grade glioma or glioblastoma, undergoing nonglioma brain surgery, or in good health (not recorded which). The gene calls are TRBV7-2 and TRBJ2-2; 10 bases match TRBD1. The CDR3 DNA reads TGTGCCAGCAGCCCACGGACAGGGGGTACCGGGGAGCTGTTTTTT. Translating gives CASSPRTGGTGELFF.